These 23 T cell receptor beta chains were sequenced from one sample in a study of CD8 T cells in Susac syndrome. The RNA input was roughly 0.45 to 1 ug, and it was reverse transcribed with random hexamers. TCRdb fed the immunoSEQ multiplex PCR reads into MiXCR, producing one record per CDR3 protein. The data hold 150,000 to 200,000 distinct CDR3 sequences, with roughly 94% observed a single time. Sequenced input: CD4+ T cells from PBMCs. The receptors derive from a human donor with Susac syndrome.

This clonotype came up once. This sequence joins TRBV29-1 and TRBJ2-5; 9 nucleotides line up with TRBD2. Trimming at V came to 7 bases and at J to 5 bases, leaving 5 bases not matched to a gene. There are 12 residues in the CDR3. Germline CDR1 reads SQVTM; CDR2 reads ANQGSEA. CDR3 DNA: TGCAGCGCCGCCGGGACTAGCGAGACCCAGTACTTC. As protein: CSAAGTSETQYF.

In its sample, this clonotype was seen a few times. The chain joins TRBV29-1 to TRBJ1-4; the D gene is possibly TRBD1 (6 bases). This CDR3 comprises 13 residues. V gave up 6 bases and J gave up 2 bases, with 10 bases separating them. The germline CDR1 and CDR2 sequences are SQVTM and ANQGSEA. Here the CDR3 DNA reads TGCAGCGTAGCAGGGGTTACTAATGAAAAACTGTTTTTT. Translated, it gives CSVAGVTNEKLFF.

This clonotype has a single count. The rearrangement links TRBV6-2 or TRBV6-3 to TRBJ1-1; D might be TRBD1 (5 bases). The germline V and J ends were trimmed by 4 bases and 9 bases, with 9 bases remaining between them. This CDR3 region has 11 residues. Germline CDR1 MNHEY, CDR2 SVGEGT. In DNA, the CDR3 is TGTGCCAGCAGTTGGGGGACTCAAGCTTTCTTT. Protein product: CASSWGTQAFF.

Of note for this clonotype: Germline is not matched at one junction end, which may reflect a read error. The rearrangement uses TRBV12-3 or TRBV12-4 and TRBJ2-2; 10 nucleotides agree with TRBD1. The CDR3 has 15 residues. CDR3 residues: CASRRQGAKTGELFF. The CDR3 bases are TGTGCCAGCAGGCGACAGGGGGCGAAGACCGGGGAGCTGTTTTTT.

The chain is built from TRBV27 and TRBJ2-7; the match to TRBD2 covers 9 bases. This CDR3 is 14 amino acids long. V was clipped by 6 bases and J by 5 bases; unmatched bases: 8. Per the germline V gene, CDR1 is MNHEY and CDR2 is SMNVEV (reference sequence). CDR3 amino acids: CASSPLAGLNEQYF. The CDR3 coding sequence is TGTGCCAGCAGCCCACTAGCGGGCCTGAACGAGCAGTACTTC.

This chain connects TRBV19 to TRBJ2-1, with D possibly being TRBD1 (5 bases). CDR3 length: 17 residues. From germline, CDR1 is LNHDA and CDR2 SQIVND (reference sequence). V was pared by 7 bases and J by 0 bases, with 19 bases between. The DNA of the CDR3 is TGTGCCAGTACATTTGATAGGGGCTGGGACTCCTACAATGAGCAGTTCTTC. This encodes CASTFDRGWDSYNEQFF.

The chain is built from TRBV10-3 and TRBJ2-2; possibly TRBD1 or TRBD2 for D (5 bases each). This CDR3 is 14 amino acids long. V shed 3 bases and J shed 5 bases, with 10 bases lying between them. CDR1 is ENHRY, CDR2 SYGVKD, per germline. This CDR3 reads CAISDPGRTGELFF. The CDR3 DNA is TGTGCCATCAGTGACCCGGGACGAACCGGGGAGCTGTTTTTT.

This chain joins TRBV27 and TRBJ2-7; possible D gene TRBD1, 5 bases. This CDR3 spans 13 amino acids. V was trimmed by 6 bases and J by 0 bases, leaving 9 bases between them. CDR1 is MNHEY and CDR2 is SMNVEV in the germline V gene (reference sequence). Here the CDR3 DNA reads TGTGCCAGCAGAAGGACAAGCTCCTACGAGCAGTACTTC. This codes for CASRRTSSYEQYF.

The rearrangement links TRBV20-1 to TRBJ2-7; D is ambiguous. CDR1 is DFQATT, CDR2 SNEGSKA, per germline (reference sequence). The CDR3 is made up of 15 amino acids. Trimming cost V 3 bases and J 0 bases, with 15 bases left between them. The CDR3 region has the DNA TGCAGTGCTAGCATCTGGAGCGCGAGCTCCTACGAGCAGTACTTC. This sequence encodes CSASIWSASSYEQYF.

This chain links TRBV28 with TRBJ2-1; possible D gene TRBD1, 6 bases. Germline V gene lookup returns CDR1 MDHEN and CDR2 SYDVKM. V lost 5 bases and J lost 2, with 19 bases in between. This CDR3 contains 17 residues. CDR3 sequence (DNA): TGTGCCAGCAGTCTATCGAAACTAGGACAGACCTACAATGAGCAGTTCTTC. Residues: CASSLSKLGQTYNEQFF.

The gene calls are TRBV20-1 and TRBJ2-7; D gene uncertain. The V end was cut by 2 bases, the J end by 0 bases, with 14 bases between. This CDR3 has 15 amino acids. CDR1 DFQATT and CDR2 SNEGSKA come from the germline V gene (reference sequence). The CDR3 loop reads CSARPTHPVSYEQYF. The CDR3 bases are TGCAGTGCTAGACCCACTCACCCCGTCTCCTACGAGCAGTACTTC.

The rearrangement uses TRBV7-9 and TRBJ1-1; D is unresolved. V shed 5 bases and J shed 1 base, with 11 bases lying between them. The CDR3 contains 14 residues. The germline V gene encodes CDR1 SEHNR and CDR2 FQNEAQ (reference sequence). In DNA form, the CDR3 reads TGTGCCAGCAGCCCACCGGGTACGAACACTGAAGCTTTCTTT. Its protein product is CASSPPGTNTEAFF. Filled out from reference TRBV7-9 and TRBJ1-1, the complete variable domain reads DTGVSQNPRHKITKRGQNVTFRCDPISEHNRLYWYRQTLGQGPEFLTYFQNEAQLEKSRLLSDRFSAERPKGSFSTLEIQRTEQGDSAMYLCASSPPGTNTEAFFGQGTRLTVV.

The gene calls are TRBV3-1 and TRBJ2-5; 8 nucleotides agree with TRBD2. The germline V gene encodes CDR1 LGHDT and CDR2 YNNKEL (reference sequence). The length of the CDR3 is 14 residues. Unmatched junction bases numbered 6, after V lost 5 bases and J lost 4 bases. CDR3 sequence (DNA): TGTGCCAGCAGCTCCAGGACTAGCAGAGAGACCCAGTACTTC. It specifies CASSSRTSRETQYF.

The rearrangement joins TRBV27 to TRBJ1-3; a possible D gene is TRBD1 (5 bases). The CDR3 totals 13 residues. Trimming cost V 5 bases and J 7 bases, with 12 bases left between them. Germline CDR1 MNHEY, CDR2 SMNVEV (reference sequence). The CDR3 is CASSRDGRNTIYF. DNA of the CDR3: TGTGCCAGCAGTAGGGACGGCCGTAACACCATATATTTT.

The chain is built from TRBV6-5 and TRBJ1-5; 7 bases map to TRBD1. CDR1 and CDR2 (germline): MNHEY, SVGAGI. The V gene end was trimmed by 5 bases and the J gene end by 6 bases; junction bases not matched to a gene: 7. The CDR3 is 14 amino acids. This CDR3 reads CASSPDRLVQPQHF. CDR3 DNA: TGTGCCAGCAGTCCGGACAGGTTGGTTCAGCCCCAGCATTTT.

This chain joins TRBV7-7 and TRBJ2-3, with 7 bases matching TRBD2. V lost 3 bases and J lost 4; bases outside the gene matches: 7. From germline, CDR1 is SSHAT and CDR2 FNYEAQ (reference sequence). The CDR3 has 15 amino acids. The CDR3 region has the DNA TGTGCCAGCAGCTTTGGTCTAGCGGCCTCAGATACGCAGTATTTT. Protein: CASSFGLAASDTQYF.

V usage is TRBV6-5 and J usage is TRBJ2-1; TRBD2 agrees at 14 bases. The ends lost 4 bases at V and 12 bases at J; junction bases unmatched: 8. The CDR3 runs to 15 residues. Germline V CDR1 and CDR2: MNHEY, SVGAGI. In nucleotides, the CDR3 is TGTGCCAGCAGTTTTGGGACTAGCGGGAGAATGAGGCAGTTCTTC. It encodes CASSFGTSGRMRQFF.

The genes are TRBV7-2 and TRBJ1-6; D might be TRBD1 (5 bases). Trimming took 2 bases from V and 5 from J, leaving 10 bases between them. The germline V gene has CDR1 SGHTA and CDR2 FQGNSA. This CDR3 is 15 amino acids long. CDR3 DNA: TGTGCCAGCAGCTTAAGAGGCAGGGATAATTCACCCCTCCACTTT. It translates to CASSLRGRDNSPLHF.

CDR3 nucleotide sequence: TGTGCCAGCAGCTCCCGGTCCACTGAAGCTTTCTTT. Translating it yields CASSSRSTEAFF. The genes are TRBV7-9 and TRBJ1-1; the D is unclear. The CDR3 is made up of 12 amino acids. Germline lookup yields CDR1 SEHNR and CDR2 FQNEAQ (reference sequence). The V and J ends lost 4 bases and 4 bases respectively, with 7 bases between them.

The chain combines TRBV2 with TRBJ2-7; 7 nucleotides line up with TRBD2. The CDR3 consists of 14 residues. Germline lookup yields CDR1 SNHLY and CDR2 FYNNEI. V shed 6 bases and J 7 bases; nucleotides not matched to a gene: 12. CDR3 sequence: CASRTGTTSGEQYF. The DNA of the CDR3 is TGTGCCAGCAGGACCGGGACTACGAGTGGAGAGCAGTACTTC.

The J gene is TRBJ1-6, the V gene TRBV27; 8 nucleotides match TRBD1. Germline V gene data show CDR1 as MNHEY and CDR2 as SMNVEV (reference sequence). The CDR3 spans 15 residues. Trimming removed 6 bases from V and 6 bases from J; junction bases left unmatched: 7. The DNA for the CDR3 is TGTGCCAGCAGCCGTGGGACAGGCGGTAATTCACCCCTCCACTTT. Translating gives CASSRGTGGNSPLHF.

The rearrangement joins TRBV9 to TRBJ2-1; TRBD1 matches at 8 bases. This CDR3 spans 13 amino acids. Germline trimming cut 9 bases from V and 5 bases from J; bases unmatched to any gene: 7. Per germline, CDR1 SGDLS and CDR2 YYNGEE. The CDR3 is CATPGQDHNEQFF. CDR3 DNA sequence: TGTGCCACCCCGGGACAGGACCACAATGAGCAGTTCTTC.

This chain links TRBV7-9 with TRBJ2-3; D is unresolved. This CDR3 comprises 15 residues. CDR1 is SEHNR, CDR2 FQNEAQ, per germline (reference sequence). The V end lost 1 base, the J end lost 0 bases, and 8 bases lay between the germline ends. The CDR3 DNA sequence: TGTGCCAGCAGCTTAGAAGCTGCTAGCACAGATACGCAGTATTTT. It encodes CASSLEAASTDTQYF. Together with reference TRBV7-9 and TRBJ2-3, the CDR3 gives the full variable domain: DTGVSQNPRHKITKRGQNVTFRCDPISEHNRLYWYRQTLGQGPEFLTYFQNEAQLEKSRLLSDRFSAERPKGSFSTLEIQRTEQGDSAMYLCASSLEAASTDTQYFGPGTRLTVL.